This T cell receptor (beta chain) was documented in a study of spatial heterogeneity in lung cancer (dated by TCRdb to the late 2010s). Broadly, across the study: More beta-chain than alpha-chain transcripts were consistently detected, likely reflecting higher beta-chain transcript abundance. In the raw uncorrected reads, each unique combination of TCR and UMI appeared on average more than ten times. TCR alpha and beta repertoires were quantitatively compared across multiple tumor regions, matched nontumor lung and blood in non-small cell lung cancer. Nonsynonymous mutation counts, determined by whole-exome sequencing of tumor tissue, were related to features of the TCR repertoire. At surgery, fewer than 250 tumor regions, approximately 64 matched nontumor lung samples and about 56 PBMC samples were TCR-sequenced for both alpha and beta chains. Overall study results and their limits: Confirming at a functional level the hypothesis that regional TCRs recognize regional mutations was considered to require additional single-cell paired TCR alpha and beta sequencing. Ubiquitous expanded tumor TCRs showed up in blood more often at tumor resection than at routine follow-up.

A remark on this clonotype: The target of this receptor is not known. No much larger clonotype is one base removed from it; base qualities were not supplied.

Read against the paper, the sample's time point label means: sample taken at primary tumor resection. Without any cell sorting, TCR sequencing was performed on whole RNA extracted either from tumor and nontumor lung tissue or from cryopreserved PBMC samples. Samples were obtained from 72 patients with early-stage, untreated non-small cell lung cancer from the lung TRACERx cohort. Only patients for whom sufficient RNA was available from at least two tumor regions were selected for TCR sequencing. V is clipped by 0 bases and J by 3 bases, and the sequence between their germline boundaries is 6 bases long. The CDR1 and CDR2 encoded by the germline V gene (reference sequence) are SGHNT and YYREEE. From its cysteine to its phenylalanine, the CDR3 spans 14 amino acids. Only the CDR3 DNA is retained, 42 bases long and in frame from the first base. Library creation used 5' RACE. Sequencing took place on a NextSeq 500. In the TCR library protocol, a unique molecular identifier was attached to each TCR cDNA molecule so that PCR and sequencing errors could be corrected. In the source study's methods: TCR identification, UMI-based error correction and CDR3 extraction were performed with Decombinator tools. TCRs above a frequency of 2 per 1,000, corresponding to the top 1% of the tumor frequency distribution, were defined as expanded. Renyi diversity was computed with the R vegan package after each repertoire had been subsampled 100 times to 5,000 TCRs. CDR3 similarity networks were built from amino acid triplet string-kernel similarity, connecting CDR3s with pairwise similarity above 0.82. TCRdb applied fastp at Q25 and MiXCR to the public reads, then kept only in-frame beta chains. CDR3 protein sequences are deduplicated, and each keeps its most common genes and DNA. For this entry, the V and J calls and clone size follow TCRdb and not the study's own pipeline. This sample is represented by about 82,000 distinct CDR3 sequences; around an eighth of them were singletons. 4.6% of the sample goes to the ten largest clones.

Recombination connected TRBV5-4 to TRBJ2-2; no D gene can be assigned with confidence. The sample in question was PBMCs, obtained at surgery. The receptor was isolated from a male donor with early-stage non-small cell lung cancer. CDR3 loop: CASSLAPDTGELFF. The sequenced DNA: TGTGCCAGCAGCTTGGCCCCGGACACCGGGGAGCTGTTTTTT.